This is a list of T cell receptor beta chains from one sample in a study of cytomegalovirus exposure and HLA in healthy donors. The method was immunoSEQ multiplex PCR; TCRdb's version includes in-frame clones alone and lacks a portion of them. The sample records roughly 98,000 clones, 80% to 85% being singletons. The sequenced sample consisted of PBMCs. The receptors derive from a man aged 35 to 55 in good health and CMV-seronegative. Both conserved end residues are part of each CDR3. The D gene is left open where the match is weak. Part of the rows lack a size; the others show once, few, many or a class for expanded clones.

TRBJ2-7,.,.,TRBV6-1,CASSNRDIYEQYF,TGTGCCAGCAGCAACCGGGACATCTACGAGCAGTACTTC
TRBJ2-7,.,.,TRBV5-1,CASSLDTVTYEQYF,TGCGCCAGCAGCTTAGACACGGTAACCTACGAGCAGTACTTC
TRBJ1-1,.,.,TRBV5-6,CASSRYNVNTEAFF,TGTGCCAGCAGCCGTTACAACGTGAACACTGAAGCTTTCTTT
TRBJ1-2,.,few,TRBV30,CAWSVMTGDYGYTF,TGTGCCTGGAGTGTAATGACAGGCGACTATGGCTACACCTTC
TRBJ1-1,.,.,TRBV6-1,CASRTTGNTEAFF,TGTGCCAGCAGGACCACAGGGAACACTGAAGCTTTCTTT
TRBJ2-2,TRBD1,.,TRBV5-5,CASSFGTENTGELFF,TGTGCCAGCAGCTTTGGGACAGAGAACACCGGGGAGCTGTTTTTT
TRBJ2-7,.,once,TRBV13,CASSPRTTPYEQYF,TGTGCCAGCAGCCCAAGGACTACCCCCTACGAGCAGTACTTC
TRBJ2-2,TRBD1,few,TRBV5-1,CASKRTGDTGELFF,TGCGCCAGCAAGCGGACAGGGGACACCGGGGAGCTGTTTTTT
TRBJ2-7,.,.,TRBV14,CANILQGFSYEQYF,TGTGCCAATATATTACAGGGTTTTTCCTACGAGCAGTACTTC
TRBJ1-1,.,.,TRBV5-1,CASSLEAEAFF,TGCGCCAGCAGCTTGGAAGCAGAAGCTTTCTTT
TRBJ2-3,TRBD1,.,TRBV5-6,CASSGAGTGIDYF,TGTGCCAGCAGCGGGGCCGGGACAGGGATTGATTATTTT
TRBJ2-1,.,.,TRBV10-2,CASSVHKRGSYNEQFF,TGCGCCAGCAGTGTACACAAAAGAGGGTCCTACAATGAGCAGTTCTTC
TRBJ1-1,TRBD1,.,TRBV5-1,CASSAVPGQGMSTEAFF,TGCGCCAGCAGCGCGGTCCCGGGACAGGGGATGAGCACTGAAGCTTTCTTT
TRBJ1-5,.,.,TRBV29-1,CSVGERQHEPQHF,TGCAGCGTTGGAGAAAGACAGCATGAGCCCCAGCATTTT
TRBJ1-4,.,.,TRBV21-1,CARENRDNLPNEKLFF,TGTGCCAGAGAGAACCGGGACAACCTCCCTAATGAAAAACTGTTTTTT
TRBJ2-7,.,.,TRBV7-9,CASSPSFREGLYEQYF,TGTGCCAGCAGCCCATCATTTAGAGAGGGACTCTACGAGCAGTACTTC
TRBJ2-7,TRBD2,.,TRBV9,CASSVEAVGLEVAEQYF,TGTGCCAGCAGCGTAGAGGCAGTGGGACTAGAAGTGGCCGAGCAGTACTTC
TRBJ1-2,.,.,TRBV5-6,CASSLGGRRYGYTF,TGTGCCAGCAGCTTGGGGGGGCGCCGCTATGGCTACACCTTC
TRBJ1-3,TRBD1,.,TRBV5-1,CASSLSGGHSGNTIYF,TGCGCCAGCAGCTTGTCAGGGGGGCACTCTGGAAACACCATATATTTT
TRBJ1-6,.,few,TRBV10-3,CAISENLSPLHF,TGTGCCATCAGTGAGAACCTATCACCCCTCCACTTT
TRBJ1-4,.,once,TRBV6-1,CASRGFAGREGKLFF,TGTGCCAGCAGAGGGTTCGCAGGCCGGGAGGGGAAACTGTTTTTT
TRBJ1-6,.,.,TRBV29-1,CSVETGTKNSPLHF,TGCAGCGTTGAGACCGGGACAAAGAATTCACCCCTCCACTTT
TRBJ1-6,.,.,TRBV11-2,CASSPERNNNSPLHF,TGTGCCAGCTCACCTGAGAGGAACAACAATTCACCCCTCCACTTT
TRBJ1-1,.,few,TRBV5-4,CASSTSTAWGTEAFF,TGTGCCAGCAGCACGTCGACAGCCTGGGGCACTGAAGCTTTCTTT
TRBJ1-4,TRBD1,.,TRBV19,CASSMEGQSNEKLFF,TGTGCCAGTAGTATGGAGGGACAGAGTAATGAAAAACTGTTTTTT
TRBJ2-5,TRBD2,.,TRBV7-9,CASSPRGTSGGLQETQYF,TGTGCCAGCAGCCCGAGAGGGACTAGCGGGGGACTTCAAGAGACCCAGTACTTC
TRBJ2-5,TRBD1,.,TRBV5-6,CASSGWTGVQETQYF,TGTGCCAGCAGCGGCTGGACAGGGGTCCAAGAGACCCAGTACTTC
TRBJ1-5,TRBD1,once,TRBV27,CASSLSGQGYNQPQHF,TGTGCCAGCAGTTTATCGGGACAGGGGTACAATCAGCCCCAGCATTTT
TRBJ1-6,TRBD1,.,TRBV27,CASSLATGVDSPLHF,TGTGCCAGCAGTTTAGCGACAGGGGTTGATTCACCCCTCCACTTT